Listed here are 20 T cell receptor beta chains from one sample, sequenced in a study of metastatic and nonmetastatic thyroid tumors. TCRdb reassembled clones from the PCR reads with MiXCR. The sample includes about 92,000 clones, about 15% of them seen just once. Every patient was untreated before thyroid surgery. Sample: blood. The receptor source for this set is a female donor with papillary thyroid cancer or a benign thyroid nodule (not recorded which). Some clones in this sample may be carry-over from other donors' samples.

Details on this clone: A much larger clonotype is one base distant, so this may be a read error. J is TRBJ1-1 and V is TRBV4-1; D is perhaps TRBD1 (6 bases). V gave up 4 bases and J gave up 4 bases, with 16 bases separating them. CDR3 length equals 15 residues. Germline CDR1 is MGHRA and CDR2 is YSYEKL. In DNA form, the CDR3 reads TGCGCCAGCAGCCCGGGTGTTCGGGGGGCCACTGAAGCTTTCTTT. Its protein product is CASSPGVRGATEAFF.

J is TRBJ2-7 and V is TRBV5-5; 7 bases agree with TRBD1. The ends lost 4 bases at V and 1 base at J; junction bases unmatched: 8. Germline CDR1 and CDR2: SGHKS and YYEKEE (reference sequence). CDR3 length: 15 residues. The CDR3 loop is CASSLRQGGSYEQYV. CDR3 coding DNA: TGTGCCAGCAGCCTAAGACAGGGTGGGTCCTACGAGCAGTACGTC.

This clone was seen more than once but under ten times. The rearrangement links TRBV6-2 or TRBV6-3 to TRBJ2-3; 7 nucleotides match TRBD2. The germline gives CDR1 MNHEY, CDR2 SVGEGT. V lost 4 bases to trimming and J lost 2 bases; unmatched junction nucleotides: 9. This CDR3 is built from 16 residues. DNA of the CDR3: TGTGCCAGCAGTTCCCCCCTAGCGGACCTCACAGATACGCAGTATTTT. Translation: CASSSPLADLTDTQYF.

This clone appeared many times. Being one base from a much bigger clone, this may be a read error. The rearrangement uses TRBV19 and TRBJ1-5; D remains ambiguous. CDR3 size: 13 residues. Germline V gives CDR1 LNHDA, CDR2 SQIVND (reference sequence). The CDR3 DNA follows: TGTGCCATTAGTATTGGGAGGGCCCAGCCCCAGCATTTT. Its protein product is CAISIGRAQPQHF.

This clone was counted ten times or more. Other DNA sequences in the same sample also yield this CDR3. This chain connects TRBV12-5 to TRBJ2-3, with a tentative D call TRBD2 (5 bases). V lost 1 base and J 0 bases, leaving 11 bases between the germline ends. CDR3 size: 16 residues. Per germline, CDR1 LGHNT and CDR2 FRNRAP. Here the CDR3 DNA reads TGTGCTAGTGGTTTGGGTTCGGGGATAAGCACAGATACGCAGTATTTT. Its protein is CASGLGSGISTDTQYF.

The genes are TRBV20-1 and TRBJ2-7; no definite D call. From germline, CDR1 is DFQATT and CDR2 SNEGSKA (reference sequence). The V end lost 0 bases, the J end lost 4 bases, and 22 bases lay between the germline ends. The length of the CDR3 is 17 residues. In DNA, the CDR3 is TGCAGTGCTAGAGATGTGGCAGGCGCCCGTCCGAAATACGAGCAGTACTTC. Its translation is CSARDVAGARPKYEQYF.

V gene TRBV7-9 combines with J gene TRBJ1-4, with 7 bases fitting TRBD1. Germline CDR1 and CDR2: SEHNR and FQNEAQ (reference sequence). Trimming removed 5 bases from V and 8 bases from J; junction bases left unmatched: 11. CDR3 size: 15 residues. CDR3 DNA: TGTGCCAGCAGCAATCAGGGGGGGTGCCGGGAAAAACTGTTTTTT. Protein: CASSNQGGCREKLFF.

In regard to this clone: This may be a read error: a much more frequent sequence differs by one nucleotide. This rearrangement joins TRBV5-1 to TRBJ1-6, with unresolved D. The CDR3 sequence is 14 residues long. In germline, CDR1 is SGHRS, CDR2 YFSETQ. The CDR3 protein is CASRLDHMDSPLHF. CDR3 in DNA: TGCGCCAGCAGATTGGATCATATGGATTCACCCCTCCACTTT.

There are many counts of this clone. The CDR3: CATSRDRDYGYTF. CDR3 DNA sequence: TGTGCCACCAGCAGAGACAGGGACTATGGCTACACCTTC. The V gene is TRBV15, the J gene TRBJ1-2; the D gene is possibly TRBD1 (5 bases). The CDR3 consists of 13 residues. V was clipped by 0 bases and J by 3 bases, with 5 bases between them. CDR1 LNHNV and CDR2 YYDKDF come from the germline V gene (reference sequence).

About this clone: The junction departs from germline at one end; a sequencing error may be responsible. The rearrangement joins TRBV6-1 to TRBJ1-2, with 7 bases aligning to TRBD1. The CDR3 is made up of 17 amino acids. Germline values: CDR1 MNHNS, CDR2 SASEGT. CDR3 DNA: TGTGCCAGCAGCCACGAGTACCCAGGGGGGTCTAACCATGGCTGCACCTTC. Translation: CASSHEYPGGSNHGCTF.

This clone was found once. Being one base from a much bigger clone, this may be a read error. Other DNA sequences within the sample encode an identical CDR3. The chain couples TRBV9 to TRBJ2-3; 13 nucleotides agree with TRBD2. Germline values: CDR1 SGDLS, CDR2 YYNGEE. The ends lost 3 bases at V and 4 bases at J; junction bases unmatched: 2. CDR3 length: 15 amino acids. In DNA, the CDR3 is TGTGCCAGCAGCGGTACTAGCGGGGGGGCAGATACGCAGTATTTT. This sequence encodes CASSGTSGGADTQYF.

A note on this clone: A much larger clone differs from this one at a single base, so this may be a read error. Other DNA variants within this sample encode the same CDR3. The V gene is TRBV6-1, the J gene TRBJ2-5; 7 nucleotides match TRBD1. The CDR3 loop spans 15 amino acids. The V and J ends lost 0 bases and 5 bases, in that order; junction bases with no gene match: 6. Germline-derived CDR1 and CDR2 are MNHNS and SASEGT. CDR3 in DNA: TGTGCCAGCAGTGAAGCCGCAGGGGGTCTCGAGACCCAGTACTTC. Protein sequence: CASSEAAGGLETQYF.

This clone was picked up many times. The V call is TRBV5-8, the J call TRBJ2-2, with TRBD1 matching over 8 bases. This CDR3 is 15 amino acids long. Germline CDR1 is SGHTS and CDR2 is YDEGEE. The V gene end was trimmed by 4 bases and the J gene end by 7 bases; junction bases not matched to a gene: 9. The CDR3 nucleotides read TGTGCCAGCAGCACCCCAGGGGGCGTCGGCGGGGAGCTGTTTTTT. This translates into CASSTPGGVGGELFF.

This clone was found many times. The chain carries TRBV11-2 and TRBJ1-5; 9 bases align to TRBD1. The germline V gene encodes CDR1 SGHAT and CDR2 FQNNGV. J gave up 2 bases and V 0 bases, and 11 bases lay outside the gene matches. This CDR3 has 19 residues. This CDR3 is CASSLDATGGDDGNQPQHF. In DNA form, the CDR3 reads TGTGCCAGCAGCTTAGATGCGACAGGGGGAGATGATGGCAATCAGCCCCAGCATTTT.

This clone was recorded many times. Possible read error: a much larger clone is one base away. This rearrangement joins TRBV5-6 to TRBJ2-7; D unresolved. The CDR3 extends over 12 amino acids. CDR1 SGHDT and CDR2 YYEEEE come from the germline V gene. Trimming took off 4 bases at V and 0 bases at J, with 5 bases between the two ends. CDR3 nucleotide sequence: TGTGCCAGCAGCCTAAGCTCCTACGAGCAGTACTTC. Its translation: CASSLSSYEQYF.

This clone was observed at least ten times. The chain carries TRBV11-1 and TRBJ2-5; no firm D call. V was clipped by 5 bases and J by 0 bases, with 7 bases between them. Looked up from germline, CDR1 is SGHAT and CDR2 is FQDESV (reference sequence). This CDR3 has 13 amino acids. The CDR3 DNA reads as TGTGCCAGCAGCCCCCATTACCAAGAGACCCAGTACTTC. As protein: CASSPHYQETQYF.

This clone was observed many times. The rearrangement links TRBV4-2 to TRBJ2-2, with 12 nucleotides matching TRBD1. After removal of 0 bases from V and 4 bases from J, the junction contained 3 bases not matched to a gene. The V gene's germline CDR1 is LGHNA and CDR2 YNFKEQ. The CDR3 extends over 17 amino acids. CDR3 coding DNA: TGTGCCAGCAGCCAAGAGGGGACAGGGGGCTTCACCGGGGAGCTGTTTTTT. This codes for CASSQEGTGGFTGELFF.

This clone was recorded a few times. CDR3 coding DNA: TGCAGTACTACCCGACTAGCGATGACAGATACGCAGTATTTT. Its protein product is CSTTRLAMTDTQYF. The genes are TRBV20-1 and TRBJ2-3; 8 nucleotides align to TRBD2. The CDR3 runs 14 residues. Germline loops: CDR1 DFQATT, CDR2 SNEGSKA (reference sequence). V shed 8 bases and J 3 bases; nucleotides not matched to a gene: 10.

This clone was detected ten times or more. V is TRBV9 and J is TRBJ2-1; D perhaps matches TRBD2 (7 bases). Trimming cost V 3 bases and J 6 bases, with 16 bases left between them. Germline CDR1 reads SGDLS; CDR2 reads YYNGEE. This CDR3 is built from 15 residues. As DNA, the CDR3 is TGTGCCAGCAGCGAGGGGGGGGCCAATGGCAATGAGCAGTTCTTC. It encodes CASSEGGANGNEQFF.

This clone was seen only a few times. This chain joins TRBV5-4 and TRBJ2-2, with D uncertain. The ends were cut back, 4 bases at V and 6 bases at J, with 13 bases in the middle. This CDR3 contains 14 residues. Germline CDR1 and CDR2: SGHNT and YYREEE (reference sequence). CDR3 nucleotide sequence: TGTGCCAGCAGCACATACCAAGGACCCGGGGAGCTGTTTTTT. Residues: CASSTYQGPGELFF.